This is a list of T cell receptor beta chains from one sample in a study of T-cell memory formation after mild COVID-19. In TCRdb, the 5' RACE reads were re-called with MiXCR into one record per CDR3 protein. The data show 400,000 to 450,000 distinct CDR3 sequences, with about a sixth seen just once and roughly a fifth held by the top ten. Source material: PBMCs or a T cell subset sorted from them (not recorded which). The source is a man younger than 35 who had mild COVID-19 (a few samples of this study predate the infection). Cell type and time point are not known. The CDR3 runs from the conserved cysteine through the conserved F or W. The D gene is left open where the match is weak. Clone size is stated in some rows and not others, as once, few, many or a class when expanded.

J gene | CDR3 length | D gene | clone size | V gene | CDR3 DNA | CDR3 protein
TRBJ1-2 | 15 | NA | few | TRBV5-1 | TGCGCCAGCAGCTTGGCTGCATCGACAGTCTATGGCTACACCTTC | CASSLAASTVYGYTF
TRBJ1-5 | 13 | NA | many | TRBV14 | TGTGCCAGCAGCCAAGATAGCAATCAGCCCCAGCATTTT | CASSQDSNQPQHF
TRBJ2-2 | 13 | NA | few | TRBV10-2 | TGCGCCAGCAGTGTGGGCTCCCCCGGGGAGCTGTTTTTT | CASSVGSPGELFF
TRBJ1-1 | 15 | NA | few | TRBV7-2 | TGTGCCAGCAGCGCCCAGATTCGAATGAACACTGAAGCTTTCTTT | CASSAQIRMNTEAFF
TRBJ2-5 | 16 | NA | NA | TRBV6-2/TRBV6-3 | TGTGCCAGCAGCACCCCGGCGGGACTCCAGGGCGAGACCCAGTACTTC | CASSTPAGLQGETQYF
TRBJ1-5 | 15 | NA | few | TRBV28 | TGTGCCAGCAGTTTATTAGGGGCGGGCAATCAGCCCCAGCATTTT | CASSLLGAGNQPQHF
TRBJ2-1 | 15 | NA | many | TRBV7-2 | TGTGCCAGCAGCTCTCCCCGGGGCTCCTACAATGAGCAGTTCTTC | CASSSPRGSYNEQFF
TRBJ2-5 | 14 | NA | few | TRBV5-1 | TGCGCCAGCAGCTTGTTCGGCAGACAAGAGACCCAGTACTTC | CASSLFGRQETQYF
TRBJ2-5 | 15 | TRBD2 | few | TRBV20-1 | TGCAGTGCTAGTTGGCTAGCGGGGGGGCATGAGACCCAGTACTTC | CSASWLAGGHETQYF
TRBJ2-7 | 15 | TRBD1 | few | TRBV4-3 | TGCGCCAGCAGCCAAGATAGGGGACAGGGTTACGAGCAGTACTTC | CASSQDRGQGYEQYF
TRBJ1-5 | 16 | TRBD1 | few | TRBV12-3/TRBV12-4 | TGTGCCAGCAGTAGCCGGGACAGCCGGTTTAATCAGCCCCAGCATTTT | CASSSRDSRFNQPQHF
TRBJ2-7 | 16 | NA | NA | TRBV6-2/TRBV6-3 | TGTGCCAGCATCCTAAGGCCCAGGGCTAGGGGCGGCGAGCAGTACTTC | CASILRPRARGGEQYF
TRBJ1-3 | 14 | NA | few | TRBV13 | TGTGCCAGCAGCTTAGATTCTTTAGGAAACACCATATATTTT | CASSLDSLGNTIYF
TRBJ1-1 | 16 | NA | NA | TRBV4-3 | TGCGCCAGCAGCCAAGGGTGGACAGTCATGAACACTGAAGCTTTCTTT | CASSQGWTVMNTEAFF
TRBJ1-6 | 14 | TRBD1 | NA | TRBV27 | TGTGCCAGCAGTCCGGGACAGGCCGTTGATGCCCTCCACTTT | CASSPGQAVDALHF
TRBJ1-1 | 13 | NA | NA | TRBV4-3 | TGCGCCAGCAGCCGTATCTCGGGCGCTGAAGCTTTCTTT | CASSRISGAEAFF
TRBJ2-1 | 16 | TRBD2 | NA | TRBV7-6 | TGTGCCAGCAGCTTACTACCAGCGGGGGGGCCACGGGAGCAGTTCTTC | CASSLLPAGGPREQFF
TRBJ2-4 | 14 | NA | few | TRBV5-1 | TGCGCCAGCAGGAGCTCAGGGGCTGGAAACATTCAGTACTTC | CASRSSGAGNIQYF
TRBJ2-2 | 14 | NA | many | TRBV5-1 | TGCGCCAGCAAACAAGCGAGTAGAACCGGGGAGCTGTTTTTT | CASKQASRTGELFF
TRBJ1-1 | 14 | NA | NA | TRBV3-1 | TGTGCCAGCAGCCAAGATGGCTTTCTCACTGAAGCTTTCTTT | CASSQDGFLTEAFF
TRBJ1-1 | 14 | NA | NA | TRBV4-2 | TGTGCCAGCAGCCCGCCGGACCGCGGCGCTGAAGCTTTCTTT | CASSPPDRGAEAFF
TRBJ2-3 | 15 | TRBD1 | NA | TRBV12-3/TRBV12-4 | TGTGCCAGCAGTCCGGGGGACAGGGTCGCAGATACGCAGTATTTT | CASSPGDRVADTQYF
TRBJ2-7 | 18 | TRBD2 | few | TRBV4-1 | TGCGCCAGCAGCCAAGGGACTAGCGGGGGCCGAAGCTCCTACGAGCAGTACTTC | CASSQGTSGGRSSYEQYF
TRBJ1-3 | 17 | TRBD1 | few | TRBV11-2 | TGTGCCAGCAGGCAAACCGGGACAGCGAGCTCTGGAAACACCATATATTTT | CASRQTGTASSGNTIYF
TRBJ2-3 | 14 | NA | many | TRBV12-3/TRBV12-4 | TGTGCCAGCAGTTTCGGGGGCTTGGCAGATACGCAGTATTTT | CASSFGGLADTQYF